These 5 T cell receptor beta chains were all obtained from the same sample, sequenced in a study of technical replicates of blood from several donors. Method: immunoSEQ multiplex PCR; TCRdb's copy keeps in-frame clones and lacks some. This repertoire shows about 56,000 clones, 93% found once; its top ten account for roughly 4.2%. Sequenced: PBMCs. These TCRs come from a human donor in good health. Some clones in this sample may be carry-over from other donors' samples.

The J gene is TRBJ1-5, the V gene TRBV10-3, with 8 bases matching TRBD1. Trimming took 5 bases from V and 6 from J; bases not matched to a gene: 6. Germline assignment: CDR1 ENHRY and CDR2 SYGVKD. The CDR3 extends over 14 amino acids. The CDR3 nucleotides are TGTGCCATCAGTACCGTGACAGGGGTTCAGCCCCAGCATTTT. Translation gives CAISTVTGVQPQHF.

The chain couples TRBV10-3 to TRBJ2-7; D may be TRBD2 (5 bases). The CDR3 contains 14 residues. Germline values: CDR1 ENHRY, CDR2 SYGVKD. V was trimmed by 2 bases and J by 0 bases, leaving 8 bases between them. As DNA, the CDR3 is TGTGCCATCAGTGAGGCCGGGAACTCCTACGAGCAGTACTTC. Encoded protein: CAISEAGNSYEQYF.

The chain has TRBV6-6 and TRBJ2-5; weak D call: TRBD2 (6 bases). Germline-derived CDR1 and CDR2 are MNHNY and SVGAGI (reference sequence). The CDR3 runs 12 residues. The V and J ends lost 5 bases and 7 bases respectively, with 11 bases between them. CDR3 protein: CASSPDGGTQYF. Written as DNA, the CDR3 is TGTGCCAGCAGTCCGGACGGGGGGACCCAGTACTTC.

The chain has TRBV7-2 and TRBJ1-6; D unresolved. CDR1 SGHTA and CDR2 FQGNSA come from the germline V gene. V was cut by 8 bases and J by 5 bases, with 13 bases left in between. The CDR3 has 14 residues. The CDR3 region has the DNA TGTGCCAGCGTCGCCCGATACAATAATTCACCCCTCCACTTT. Translating it yields CASVARYNNSPLHF.

The chain carries TRBV11-2 and TRBJ2-3, with 8 bases that match TRBD2. Germline V gene data show CDR1 as SGHAT and CDR2 as FQNNGV. J gave up 2 bases and V 1 base, and 11 bases lay outside the gene matches. The CDR3 has 18 residues. CDR3 coding DNA: TGTGCCAGCAGCTTAGGCACCTGGCGGGGGGCTTCCACAGATACGCAGTATTTT. This translates into CASSLGTWRGASTDTQYF.